In this sample, the clone carrying this T cell receptor (beta chain) turned up many times. Its antigen remains unidentified. This record comes from a study of regulatory T cells in long-lasting Graves disease. Study conclusions and caveats: Newly diagnosed patients had higher TCR diversity than persistent Graves' patients did.

Construction of the TCR beta libraries employed iRepertoire HTBI primers in conjunction with Arm-PCR of CDR3 regions. A single record per CDR3 protein comes from TCRdb applying MiXCR to the multiplex PCR reads. The sample has roughly 500,000 distinct CDR3 sequences, roughly 14% seen once; the top ten hold roughly 10%. Stated time point: newly diagnosed GD, antithyroid drugs for less than 3 months. Making the TCR library involved RNA that had been extracted from PBMCs. Trimming at V came to 5 bases and at J to 2 bases, leaving 2 bases not matched to a gene. Per germline, CDR1 SQVTM and CDR2 ANQGSEA. CDR3 length: 13 amino acids. The sample also formed part of further work on T cells in Graves' hyperthyroidism and ophthalmopathy.

The source was peripheral blood mononuclear cells (PBMCs), collected at new diagnosis, from a patient treated with antithyroid drugs. This receptor was taken from a man aged 25 to 40 with Graves disease. The V call is TRBV29-1, the J call TRBJ2-7, with 11 bases that match TRBD2. The CDR3 DNA is TGCAGCGTTTTTAGCGGGAGGGCCTACGAGCAGTACTTC. It encodes CSVFSGRAYEQYF.